This TCR beta chain was captured by sequencing in a study of Graves' ophthalmopathy and Graves' hyperthyroidism (dated by TCRdb to between 2017 and 2018). Turning to the overall study: A patient counted as having stable hyperthyroidism if there was no progression to ophthalmopathy within 18 months of follow-up. A discovery set of 100 patients (approximately 42 ophthalmopathy, 55 to 60 stable hyperthyroidism) was enrolled to explore V-J signatures distinguishing ophthalmopathy from hyperthyroidism. The independent validation cohort included 18 to 20 hyperthyroidism patients plus 17 patients who later progressed from hyperthyroidism to ophthalmopathy. T-cell repertoires of thyroid tissue and blood were compared in 5 or 6 hyperthyroidism patients. Following sampling, methimazole starting at 30 mg daily was administered to hyperthyroidism patients, and high-dose intravenous methylprednisolone was administered to ophthalmopathy patients. In total, 135 blood samples were TCR-sequenced: fewer than 50 ophthalmopathy, some 75 hyperthyroidism and some 17 hyperthyroidism-to-ophthalmopathy patients. To tell Graves' ophthalmopathy apart from Graves' hyperthyroidism, and to predict which patients would progress to ophthalmopathy, the study relied on TCR beta repertoire signatures. The study at large found these results: Sample size was not statistically predetermined, and group allocation was not concealed from the investigators. Most expanded thyroid clonotypes with frequency above 0.001 were also detected in blood, suggesting blood repertoires may reflect the thyroid immune response. In validation, the model predicted ophthalmopathy progression with more than 55% sensitivity and approximately 72% specificity; some 13 predicted patients were CT-confirmed with GO in a median of about 7.1 months. Ophthalmopathy was separated from stable hyperthyroidism by the 13-signature model with about 90% sensitivity and 81% to 84% specificity in cross-validation and with 80%/75% in the test set.

Trimming at the junction amounts to 5 bases on V and 1 base on J, and the germline ends lie 15 bases apart. From cysteine to phenylalanine, the CDR3 is 16 amino acids long. Only the CDR3 DNA is retained, 48 bases long and in frame from the first base. CDR1 and CDR2 are read off the germline V gene as MNHNS and SASEGT. Hyperthyroidism patients were newly diagnosed, were aged 18 to 65 years, and had a disease duration under 2 months. Patients with other autoimmune diseases, uncontrolled infections, pregnancy or lactation were excluded from the study. Clinical symptoms, serum thyroxine, TRAb, thyroid ultrasound and orbital computed tomography were used for diagnosis. Trizol reagent was used to extract the total RNA, and its quality was then checked on an Agilent 2100 Bioanalyzer. This clonotype was observed a few times. What antigen it recognizes has not been identified. Within one base of it there is no much larger clone, and no base qualities were kept.

TCR beta CDR3 regions were amplified from RNA transcripts for repertoire sequencing. HTBI primers and the Qiagen OneStep RT-PCR kit were used in a first-round RT-PCR, which was followed by a second-round multiplex PCR, size selection and purification. The libraries underwent paired-end sequencing with 100 bp reads on an Illumina HiSeq2000. Per the authors' processing: SOAPnuke was used to process the reads, throwing out any read that had adapters, had uncalled bases, had a mean Phred below 15, or lacked an exact constant-primer or identifier match. COPE v1.2.5 was used to merge the high-quality paired reads. Unique nucleotide sequences were defined as clonotypes and aligned to IMGT TRB V, D and J references using MiTCR v1.1. The analysis was limited to V-J combinations with a frequency above 0.0001, which together covered about 99% of the repertoires. For each V-J combination, a TCR clonal expansion and chaos score was defined as the ratio of F50 clonal expansion to chaos observed in the TCRdist matrix. Features were reduced by Welch's t-statistics and random forest to over 10 V-J combinations, which fed a naive Bayes classifier. Thyroid-blood repertoire similarity was quantified with the Morisita-Horn index. Starting from the raw public reads, TCRdb applied fastp trimming at Q25, assembled clones with MiXCR and retained in-frame beta chains. Identical CDR3 proteins give one entry, which carries the most common genes and DNA. The V and J calls reflect TCRdb's pipeline rather than the authors' work. For this sample the table gives around 1,200,000 distinct CDR3 sequences, of which about 40% were detected only once. The ten biggest clones cover around 10% of the sample.

The chain is made from TRBV6-1 and TRBJ1-5, with the D gene call left open. The sample comprised peripheral blood or thyroid tissue (not recorded which). This clonotype originated in an adult man with Graves' hyperthyroidism. The CDR3 amino acid sequence is: CASSFRVGMSNQPQHF. The DNA sequence is given as TGTGCCAGCAGTTTCCGGGTCGGGATGAGCAATCAGCCCCAGCATTTT.